The sequence of this T cell receptor (beta chain) was determined in a study of blood T cells in healthy people across ages. Study-level points and caveats: Naive T cell percentage and TCR beta diversity correlated strongly.

CDR1 and CDR2 from the germline V gene are SGDLS and YYNGEE. The CDR3 consists of 17 residues. Notes on this clonotype: Its target is not known. Germline and junction disagree at one end, which may indicate a read error.

For the second PCR, which ran for about 6 to 11 cycles, a sample-barcoded 5' primer and a J-beta primer mix were used. In TCRdb, the 5' RACE reads were re-called with MiXCR into one record per CDR3 protein. The sample has about 930,000 distinct CDR3 sequences, roughly 28% seen once. Each individual donor underwent a draw of approximately 10 milliliters of peripheral blood. Every sample yielded at least 6.5 million isolated PBMCs. In addition, the sample was reused for a study of T cells of mothers and their children. From that paper: Unrelated mother-child pairs always had slightly, but never significantly, lower normalized overlap than related pairs.

The source material was blood. This sequence joins TRBV9 and TRBJ2-1, with D tentatively TRBD1 (6 bases). The sequence came from a woman aged 40 to 50 in good health. The chain's CDR3 is CASSLTWGQISCNEQFF. The CDR3 nucleotides read TGTGCCAGCAGCCTTACTTGGGGACAAATCTCCTGCAATGAGCAGTTCTTC.